This entry describes one TCR beta chain. The study assigned cohorts using participant-reported clinical history. The sample belongs to a study of blood T cell repertoires in COVID-19. In the study overall: COVID-19 samples from acute and convalescent phases originated in the United States, Italy and Spain. Nucleic acid was either cDNA or gDNA, and it came from T cells, B-cell-depleted T cells, or PBMCs.

Per the authors' pipeline: For nucleated cells, counts were estimated from reference gene primer amplification. TCRdb's table, derived via immunoSEQ multiplex PCR, lists solely in-frame clones and lacks some. That table is the source of V, J and clone size, and D and trimming were worked out from the DNA. The sample yields approximately 260,000 clones, about 90% seen once. The germline CDR1 and CDR2 sequences are SGHTA and FQGTGA. J was trimmed by 6 bases and V by 5 bases; bases with no gene match: 13. The CDR3 is 16 residues long. The clonotype comes from a woman aged 25-40 years with acute COVID-19. Input material: PBMCs or T cells enriched from blood (not recorded which). V and J are TRBV7-3 and TRBJ1-2; 9 nucleotides agree with TRBD1. As DNA, the CDR3 is TGTGCCAGCAGCCCCAGTCCCGTGGGGACAGGGAATGGCTACACCTTC. It translates to CASSPSPVGTGNGYTF.